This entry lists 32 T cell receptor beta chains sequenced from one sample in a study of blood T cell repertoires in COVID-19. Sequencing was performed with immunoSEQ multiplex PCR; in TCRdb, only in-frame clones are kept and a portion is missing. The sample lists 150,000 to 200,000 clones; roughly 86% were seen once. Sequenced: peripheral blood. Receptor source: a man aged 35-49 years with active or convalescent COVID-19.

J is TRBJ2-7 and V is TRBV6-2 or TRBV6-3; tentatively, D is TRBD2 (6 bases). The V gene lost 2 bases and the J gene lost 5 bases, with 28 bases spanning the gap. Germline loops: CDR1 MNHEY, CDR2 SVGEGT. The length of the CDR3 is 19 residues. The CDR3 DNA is TGTGCCAGCAGTTACCGCCCGGGGGAGGCTTGGGCCCGAATTGACGAGCAGTACTTC. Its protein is CASSYRPGEAWARIDEQYF.

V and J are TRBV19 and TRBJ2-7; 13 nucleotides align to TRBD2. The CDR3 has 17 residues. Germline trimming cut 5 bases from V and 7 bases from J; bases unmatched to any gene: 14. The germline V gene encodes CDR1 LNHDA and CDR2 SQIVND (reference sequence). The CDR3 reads CASSAKGLAGALGEQYF. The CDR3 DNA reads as TGTGCCAGTAGTGCCAAAGGACTAGCGGGGGCCTTGGGGGAGCAGTACTTC.

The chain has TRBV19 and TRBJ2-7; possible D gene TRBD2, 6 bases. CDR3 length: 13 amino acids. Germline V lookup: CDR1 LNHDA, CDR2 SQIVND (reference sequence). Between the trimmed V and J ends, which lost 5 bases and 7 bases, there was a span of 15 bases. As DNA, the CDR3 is TGTGCCAGTAGTGGGCAGGTCGCGGGGGAGCAGTACTTC. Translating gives CASSGQVAGEQYF.

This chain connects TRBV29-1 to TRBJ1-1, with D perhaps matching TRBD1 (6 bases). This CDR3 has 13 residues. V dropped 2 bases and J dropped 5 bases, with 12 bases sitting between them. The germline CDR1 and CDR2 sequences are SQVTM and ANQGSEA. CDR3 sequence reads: CSVEPPGATEAFF. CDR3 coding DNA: TGCAGCGTTGAACCCCCAGGGGCAACTGAAGCTTTCTTT.

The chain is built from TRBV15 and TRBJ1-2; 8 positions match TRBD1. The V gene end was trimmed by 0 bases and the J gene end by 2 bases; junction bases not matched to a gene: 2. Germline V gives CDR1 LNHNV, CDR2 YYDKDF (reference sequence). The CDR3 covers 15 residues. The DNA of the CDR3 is TGTGCCACCAGCAGAGAGGCAGGGGGCAACTATGGCTACACCTTC. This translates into CATSREAGGNYGYTF. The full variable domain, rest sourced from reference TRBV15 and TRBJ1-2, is DAMVIQNPRYQVTQFGKPVTLSCSQTLNHNVMYWYQQKSSQAPKLLFHYYDKDFNNEADTPDNFQSRRPNTSFCFLDIRSPGLGDTAMYLCATSREAGGNYGYTFGSGTRLTVV.

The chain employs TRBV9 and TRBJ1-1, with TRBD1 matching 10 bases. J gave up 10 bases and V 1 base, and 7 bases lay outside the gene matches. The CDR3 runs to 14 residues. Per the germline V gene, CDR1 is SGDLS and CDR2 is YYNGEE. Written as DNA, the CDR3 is TGTGCCAGCAGCGTATCGGGGACAGGGGAGCCAGCTTTCTTT. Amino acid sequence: CASSVSGTGEPAFF.

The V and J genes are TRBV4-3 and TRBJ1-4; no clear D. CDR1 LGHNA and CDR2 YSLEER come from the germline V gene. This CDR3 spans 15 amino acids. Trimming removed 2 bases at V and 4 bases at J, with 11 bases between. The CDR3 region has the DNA TGCGCCAGCAGCCAAAATCCGCTCGGTAATGAAAAACTGTTTTTT. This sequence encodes CASSQNPLGNEKLFF.

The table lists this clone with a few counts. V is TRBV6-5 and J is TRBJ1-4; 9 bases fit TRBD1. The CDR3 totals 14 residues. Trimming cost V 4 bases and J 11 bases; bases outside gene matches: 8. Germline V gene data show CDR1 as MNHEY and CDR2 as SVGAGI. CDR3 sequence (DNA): TGTGCCAGCAGTTCGGGGACAGGGCGAGGGAAACTGTTTTTT. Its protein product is CASSSGTGRGKLFF.

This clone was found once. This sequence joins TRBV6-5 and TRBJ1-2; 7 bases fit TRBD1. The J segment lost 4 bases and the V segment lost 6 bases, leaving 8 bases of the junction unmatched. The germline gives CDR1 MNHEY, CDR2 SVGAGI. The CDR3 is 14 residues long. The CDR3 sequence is CASRDYRGSYGYTF. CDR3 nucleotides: TGTGCCAGCAGAGACTACAGGGGATCCTATGGCTACACCTTC.

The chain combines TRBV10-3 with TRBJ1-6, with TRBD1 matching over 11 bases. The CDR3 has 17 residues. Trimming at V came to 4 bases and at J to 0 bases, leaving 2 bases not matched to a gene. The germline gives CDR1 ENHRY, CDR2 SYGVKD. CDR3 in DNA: TGTGCCATCAGTGCCGGGACAGGGGGCTCCTATAATTCACCCCTCCACTTT. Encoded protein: CAISAGTGGSYNSPLHF.

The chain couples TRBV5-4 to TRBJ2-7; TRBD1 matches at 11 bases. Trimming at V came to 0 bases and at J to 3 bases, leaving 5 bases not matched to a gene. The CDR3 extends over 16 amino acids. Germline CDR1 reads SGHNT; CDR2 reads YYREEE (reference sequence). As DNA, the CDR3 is TGTGCCAGCAGCTTGGAACCGGGACAGGGGGTCTACGAGCAGTACTTC. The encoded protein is CASSLEPGQGVYEQYF.

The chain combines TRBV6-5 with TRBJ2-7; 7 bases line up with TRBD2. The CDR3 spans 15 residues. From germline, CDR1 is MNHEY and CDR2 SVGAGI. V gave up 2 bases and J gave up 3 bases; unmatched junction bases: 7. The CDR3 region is CASSYLPGGVYEQYF. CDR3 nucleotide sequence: TGTGCCAGCAGTTACCTCCCGGGGGGAGTCTACGAGCAGTACTTC.

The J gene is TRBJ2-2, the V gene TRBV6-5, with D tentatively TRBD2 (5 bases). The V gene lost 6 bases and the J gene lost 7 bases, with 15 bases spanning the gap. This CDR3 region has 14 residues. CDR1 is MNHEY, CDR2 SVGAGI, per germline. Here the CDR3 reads CASRRTDKHGELFF. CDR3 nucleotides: TGTGCCAGCAGGAGGACTGACAAGCACGGGGAGCTGTTTTTT.

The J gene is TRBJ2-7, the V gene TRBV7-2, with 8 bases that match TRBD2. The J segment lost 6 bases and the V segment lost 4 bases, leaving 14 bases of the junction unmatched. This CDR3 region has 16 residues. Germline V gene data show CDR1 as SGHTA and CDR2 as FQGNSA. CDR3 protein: CASSSLSGTRRGEQYF. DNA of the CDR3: TGTGCCAGCAGCTCCCTTTCCGGGACTAGACGTGGCGAGCAGTACTTC.

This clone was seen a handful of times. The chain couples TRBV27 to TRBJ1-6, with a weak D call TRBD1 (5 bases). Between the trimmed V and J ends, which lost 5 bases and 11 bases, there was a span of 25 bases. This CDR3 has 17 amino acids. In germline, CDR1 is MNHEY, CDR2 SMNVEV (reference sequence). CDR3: CASSKSGLASPGTPLHF. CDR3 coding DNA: TGTGCCAGCAGTAAGTCAGGGCTCGCATCCCCAGGGACACCCCTCCACTTT.

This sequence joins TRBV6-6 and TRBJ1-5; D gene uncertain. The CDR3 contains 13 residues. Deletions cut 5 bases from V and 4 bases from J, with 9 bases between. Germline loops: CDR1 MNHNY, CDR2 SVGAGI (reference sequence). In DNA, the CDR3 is TGTGCCAGCAGTCAGGAGGGAAATCAGCCCCAGCATTTT. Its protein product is CASSQEGNQPQHF.

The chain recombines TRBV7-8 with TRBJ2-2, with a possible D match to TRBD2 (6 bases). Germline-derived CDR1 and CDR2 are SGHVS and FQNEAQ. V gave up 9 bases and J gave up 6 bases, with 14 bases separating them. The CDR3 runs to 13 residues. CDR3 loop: CASLTGDAGELFF. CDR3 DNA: TGTGCCAGTCTAACGGGGGACGCCGGGGAGCTGTTTTTT. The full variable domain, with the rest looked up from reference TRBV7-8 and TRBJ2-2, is GAGVSQSPRYKVAKRGQDVALRCDPISGHVSLFWYQQALGQGPEFLTYFQNEAQLDKSGLPSDRFFAERPEGSVSTLKIQRTQQEDSAVYLCASLTGDAGELFFGEGSRLTVL.

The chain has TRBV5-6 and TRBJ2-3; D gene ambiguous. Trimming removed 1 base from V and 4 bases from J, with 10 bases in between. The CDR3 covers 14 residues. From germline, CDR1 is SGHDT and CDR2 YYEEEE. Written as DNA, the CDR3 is TGTGCCAGCAGCTTGATGTACATCCCAGATACGCAGTATTTT. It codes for CASSLMYIPDTQYF.

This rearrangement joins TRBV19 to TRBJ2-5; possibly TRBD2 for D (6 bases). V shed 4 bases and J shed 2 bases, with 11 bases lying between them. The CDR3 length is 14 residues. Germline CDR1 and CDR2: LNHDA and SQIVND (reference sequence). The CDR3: CASSKVAGQETQYF. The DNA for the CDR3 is TGTGCCAGTAGTAAGGTCGCGGGGCAAGAGACCCAGTACTTC.

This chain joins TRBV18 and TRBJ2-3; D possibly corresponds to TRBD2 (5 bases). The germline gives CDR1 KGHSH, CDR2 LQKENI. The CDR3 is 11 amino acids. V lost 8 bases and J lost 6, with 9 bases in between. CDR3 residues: CASLGVDTQYF. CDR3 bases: TGTGCCAGCCTCGGGGTGGATACGCAGTATTTT.

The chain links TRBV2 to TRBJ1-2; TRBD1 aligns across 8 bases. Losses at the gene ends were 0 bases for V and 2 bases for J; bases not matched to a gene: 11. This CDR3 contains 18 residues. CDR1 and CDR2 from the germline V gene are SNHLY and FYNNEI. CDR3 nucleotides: TGTGCCAGCAGTGAAGCTAATTTTCCGACAGGGGCCAACTATGGCTACACCTTC. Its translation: CASSEANFPTGANYGYTF.

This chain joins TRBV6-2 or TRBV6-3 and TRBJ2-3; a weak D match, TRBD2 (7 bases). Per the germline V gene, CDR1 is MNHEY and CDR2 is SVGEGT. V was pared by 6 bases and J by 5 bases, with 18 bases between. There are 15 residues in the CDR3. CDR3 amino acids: CASSFPRGAEDTQYF. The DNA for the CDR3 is TGTGCCAGCAGCTTCCCCCGGGGGGCGGAAGATACGCAGTATTTT.

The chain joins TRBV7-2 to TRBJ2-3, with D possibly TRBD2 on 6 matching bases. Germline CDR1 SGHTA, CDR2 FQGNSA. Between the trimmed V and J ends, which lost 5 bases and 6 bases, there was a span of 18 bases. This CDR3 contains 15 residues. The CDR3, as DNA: TGTGCCAGCAGCCGCGGGGCTAGCCCTGGGGATACGCAGTATTTT. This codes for CASSRGASPGDTQYF.

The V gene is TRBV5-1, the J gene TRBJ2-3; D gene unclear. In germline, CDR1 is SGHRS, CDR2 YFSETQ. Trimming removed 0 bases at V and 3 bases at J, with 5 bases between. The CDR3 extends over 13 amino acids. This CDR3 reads CASSLGATDTQYF. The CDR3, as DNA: TGCGCCAGCAGCTTGGGGGCAACAGATACGCAGTATTTT.

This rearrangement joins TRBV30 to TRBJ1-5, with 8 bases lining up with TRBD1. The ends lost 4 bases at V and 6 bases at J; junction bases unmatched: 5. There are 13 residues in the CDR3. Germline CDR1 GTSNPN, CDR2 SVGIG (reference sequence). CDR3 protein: CAWNTDRGQPQHF. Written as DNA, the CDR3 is TGTGCCTGGAATACAGACAGGGGTCAGCCCCAGCATTTT.

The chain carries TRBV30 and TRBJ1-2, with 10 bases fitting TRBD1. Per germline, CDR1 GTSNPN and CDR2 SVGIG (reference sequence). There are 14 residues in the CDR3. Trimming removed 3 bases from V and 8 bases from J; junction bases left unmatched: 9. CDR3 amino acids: CAWRQTGGAGGYTF. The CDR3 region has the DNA TGTGCCTGGAGGCAGACAGGGGGCGCGGGGGGCTACACCTTC.

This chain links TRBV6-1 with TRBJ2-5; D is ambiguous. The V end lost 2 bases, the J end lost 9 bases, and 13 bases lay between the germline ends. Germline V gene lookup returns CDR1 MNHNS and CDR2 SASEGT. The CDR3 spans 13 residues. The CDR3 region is CASSERQATAQYF. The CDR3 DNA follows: TGTGCCAGCAGTGAACGACAAGCCACGGCCCAGTACTTC.

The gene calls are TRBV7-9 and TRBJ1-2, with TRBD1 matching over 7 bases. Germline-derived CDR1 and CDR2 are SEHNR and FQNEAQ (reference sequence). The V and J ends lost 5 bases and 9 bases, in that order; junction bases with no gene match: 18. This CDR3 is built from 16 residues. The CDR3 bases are TGTGCCAGCAGCGCTGACCTACAGGGGCCAGGATGGCGCTACACCTTC. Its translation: CASSADLQGPGWRYTF.

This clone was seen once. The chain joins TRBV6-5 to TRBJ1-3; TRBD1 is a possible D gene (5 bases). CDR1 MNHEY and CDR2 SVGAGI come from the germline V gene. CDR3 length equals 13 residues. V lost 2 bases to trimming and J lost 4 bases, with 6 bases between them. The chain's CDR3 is CASSYRGGNTIYF. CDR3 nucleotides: TGTGCCAGCAGTTACAGGGGCGGAAACACCATATATTTT.

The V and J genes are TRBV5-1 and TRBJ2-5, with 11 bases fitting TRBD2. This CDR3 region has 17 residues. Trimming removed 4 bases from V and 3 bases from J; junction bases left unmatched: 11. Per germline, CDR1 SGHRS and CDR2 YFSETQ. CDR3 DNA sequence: TGCGCCAGCAGCACCTCGGTAGCGGGGGGGCCCAAAGAGACCCAGTACTTC. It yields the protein CASSTSVAGGPKETQYF.

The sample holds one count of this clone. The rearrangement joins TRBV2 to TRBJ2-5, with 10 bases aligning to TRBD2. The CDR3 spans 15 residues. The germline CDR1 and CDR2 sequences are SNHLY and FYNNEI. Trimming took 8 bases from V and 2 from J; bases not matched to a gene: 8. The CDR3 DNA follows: TGTGCCAGCGTAACTAGCGGGGTCCCGCAAGAGACCCAGTACTTC. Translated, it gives CASVTSGVPQETQYF.

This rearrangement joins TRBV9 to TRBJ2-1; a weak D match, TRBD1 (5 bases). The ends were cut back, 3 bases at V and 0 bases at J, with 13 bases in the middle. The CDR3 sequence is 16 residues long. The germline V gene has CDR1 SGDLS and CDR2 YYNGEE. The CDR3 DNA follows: TGTGCCAGCAGCGCAAGACAGACCCCCTCCTACAATGAGCAGTTCTTC. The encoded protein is CASSARQTPSYNEQFF. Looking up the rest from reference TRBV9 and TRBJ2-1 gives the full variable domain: DSGVTQTPKHLITATGQRVTLRCSPRSGDLSVYWYQQSLDQGLQFLIQYYNGEERAKGNILERFSAQQFPDLHSELNLSSLELGDSALYFCASSARQTPSYNEQFFGPGTRLTVL.